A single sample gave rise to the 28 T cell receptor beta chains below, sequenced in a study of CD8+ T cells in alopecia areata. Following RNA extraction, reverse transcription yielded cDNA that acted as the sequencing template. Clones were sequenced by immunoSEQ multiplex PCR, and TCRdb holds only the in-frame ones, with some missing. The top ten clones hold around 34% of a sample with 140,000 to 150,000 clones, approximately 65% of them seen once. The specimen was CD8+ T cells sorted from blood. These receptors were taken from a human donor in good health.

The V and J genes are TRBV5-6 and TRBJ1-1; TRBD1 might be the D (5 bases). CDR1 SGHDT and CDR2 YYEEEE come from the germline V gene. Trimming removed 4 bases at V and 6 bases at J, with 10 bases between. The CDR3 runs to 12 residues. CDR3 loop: CASSPGISEAFF. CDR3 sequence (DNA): TGTGCCAGCAGCCCAGGGATTTCTGAAGCTTTCTTT.

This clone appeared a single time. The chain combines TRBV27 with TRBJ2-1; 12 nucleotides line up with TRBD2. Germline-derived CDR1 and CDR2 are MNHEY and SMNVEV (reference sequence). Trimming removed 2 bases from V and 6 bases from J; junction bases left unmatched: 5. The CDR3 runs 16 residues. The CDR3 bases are TGTGCCAGCAGTTTAACTAGCGGGAGGTGGGGCAATGAGCAGTTCTTC. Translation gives CASSLTSGRWGNEQFF.

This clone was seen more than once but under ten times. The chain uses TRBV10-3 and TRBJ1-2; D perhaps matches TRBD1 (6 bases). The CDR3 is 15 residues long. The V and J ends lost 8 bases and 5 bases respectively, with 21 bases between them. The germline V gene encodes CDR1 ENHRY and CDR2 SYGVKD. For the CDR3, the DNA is TGTGCCATCCTCCAGGCGAACGGGGGGCATTATGGCTACACCTTC. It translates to CAILQANGGHYGYTF.

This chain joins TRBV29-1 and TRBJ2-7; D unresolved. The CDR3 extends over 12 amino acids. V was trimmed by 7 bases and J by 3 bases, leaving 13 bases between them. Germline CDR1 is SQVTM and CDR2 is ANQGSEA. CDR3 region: CSGRTGGYEQYF. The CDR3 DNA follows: TGCAGCGGCCGGACGGGTGGCTACGAGCAGTACTTC.

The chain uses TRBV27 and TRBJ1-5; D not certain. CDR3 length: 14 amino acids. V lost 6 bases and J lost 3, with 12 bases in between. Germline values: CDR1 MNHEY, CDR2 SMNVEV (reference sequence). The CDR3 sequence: CASSPIGLNQPQHF. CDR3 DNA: TGTGCCAGCAGCCCTATAGGGCTCAATCAGCCCCAGCATTTT.

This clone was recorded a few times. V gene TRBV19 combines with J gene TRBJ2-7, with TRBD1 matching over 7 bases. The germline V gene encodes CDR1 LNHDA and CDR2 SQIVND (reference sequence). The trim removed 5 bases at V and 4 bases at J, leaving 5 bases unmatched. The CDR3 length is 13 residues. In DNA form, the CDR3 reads TGTGCCAGTAGTTGGGACAGTCGGTACGAGCAGTACTTC. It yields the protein CASSWDSRYEQYF.

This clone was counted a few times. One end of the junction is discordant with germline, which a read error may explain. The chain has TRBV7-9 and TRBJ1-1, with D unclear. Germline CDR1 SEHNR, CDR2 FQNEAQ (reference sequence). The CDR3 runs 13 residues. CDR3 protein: CASSLASEHEAFF. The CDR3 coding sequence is TGTGCCAGCAGCCTAGCGTCCGAACATGAAGCTTTCTTT.

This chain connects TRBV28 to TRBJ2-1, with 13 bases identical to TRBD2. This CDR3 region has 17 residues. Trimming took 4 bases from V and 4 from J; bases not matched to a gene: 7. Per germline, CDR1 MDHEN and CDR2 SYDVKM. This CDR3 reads CASSSAGTSGTYNEQFF. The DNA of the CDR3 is TGTGCCAGCAGTTCGGCCGGGACTAGCGGGACTTACAATGAGCAGTTCTTC.

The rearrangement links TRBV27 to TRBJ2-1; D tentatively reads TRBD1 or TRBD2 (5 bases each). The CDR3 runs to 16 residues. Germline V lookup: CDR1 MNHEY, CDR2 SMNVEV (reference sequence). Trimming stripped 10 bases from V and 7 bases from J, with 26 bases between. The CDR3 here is CATSQIQVTGRNEQFF. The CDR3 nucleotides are TGTGCCACCTCCCAGATCCAAGTTACGGGACGGAATGAGCAGTTCTTC.

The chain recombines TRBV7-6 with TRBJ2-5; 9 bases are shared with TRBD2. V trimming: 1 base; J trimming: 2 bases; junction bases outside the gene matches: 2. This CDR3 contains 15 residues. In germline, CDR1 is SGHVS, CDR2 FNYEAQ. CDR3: CASSLVAGGQETQYF. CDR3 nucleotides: TGTGCCAGCAGCTTAGTGGCGGGAGGGCAAGAGACCCAGTACTTC.

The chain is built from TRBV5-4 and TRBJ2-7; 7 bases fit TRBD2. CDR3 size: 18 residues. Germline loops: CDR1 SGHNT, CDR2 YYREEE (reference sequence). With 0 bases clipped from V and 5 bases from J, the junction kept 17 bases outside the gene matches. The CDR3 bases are TGTGCCAGCAGCTTGGGATCTTTGGTTCCGGGACTAACGGACGAGCAGTACTTC. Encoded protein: CASSLGSLVPGLTDEQYF.

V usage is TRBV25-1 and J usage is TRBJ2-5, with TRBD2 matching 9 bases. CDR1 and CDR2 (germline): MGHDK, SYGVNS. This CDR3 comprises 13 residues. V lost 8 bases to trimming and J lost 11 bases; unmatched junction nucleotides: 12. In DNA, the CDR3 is TGTGCCAGCCGAGCGGGAGGAACGGGAGAGCAGTACTTC. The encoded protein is CASRAGGTGEQYF.

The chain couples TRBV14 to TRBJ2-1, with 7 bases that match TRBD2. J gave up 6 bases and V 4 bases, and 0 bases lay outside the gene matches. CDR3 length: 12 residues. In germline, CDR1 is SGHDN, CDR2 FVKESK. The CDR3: CASSPGGNEQFF. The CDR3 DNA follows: TGTGCCAGCAGCCCGGGGGGCAATGAGCAGTTCTTC.

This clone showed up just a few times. The CDR3 is CASSSPEEQYF. DNA of the CDR3: TGTGCCAGCAGCTCACCCGAGGAGCAGTACTTC. The chain employs TRBV11-2 and TRBJ2-7; no reliable D call. The V end was cut by 4 bases, the J end by 7 bases, with 8 bases between. The CDR3 is made up of 11 amino acids. CDR1 is SGHAT and CDR2 is FQNNGV in the germline V gene.

The CDR3 region has the DNA TGCTGTCCCAGCAGGGTTTCCTATGGCTACACCTTC. Protein: CCPSRVSYGYTF. The J gene is TRBJ1-2, the V gene TRBV23-1; weak D call: TRBD1 (5 bases). TRBV23-1 is an ORF for which the function is uncertain. The CDR3 consists of 12 residues.

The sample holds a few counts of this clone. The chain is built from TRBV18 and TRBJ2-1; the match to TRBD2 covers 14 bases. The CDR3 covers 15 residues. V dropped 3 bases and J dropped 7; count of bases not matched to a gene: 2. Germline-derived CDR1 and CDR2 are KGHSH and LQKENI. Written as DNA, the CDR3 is TGTGCCAGCTCACCGGGACTAGCGGGAGTGAATGAGCAGTTCTTC. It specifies CASSPGLAGVNEQFF. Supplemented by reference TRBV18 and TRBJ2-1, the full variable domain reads NAGVMQNPRHLVRRRGQEARLRCSPMKGHSHVYWYRQLPEEGLKFMVYLQKENIIDESGMPKERFSAEFPKEGPSILRIQQVVRGDSAAYFCASSPGLAGVNEQFFGPGTRLTVL.

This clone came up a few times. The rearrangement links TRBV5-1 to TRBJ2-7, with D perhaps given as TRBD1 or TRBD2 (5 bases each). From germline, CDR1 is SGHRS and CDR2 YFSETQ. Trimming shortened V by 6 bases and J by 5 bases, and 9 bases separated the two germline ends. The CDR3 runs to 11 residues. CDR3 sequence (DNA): TGCGCCAGCAATGGGGACCACGAGCAGTACTTC. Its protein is CASNGDHEQYF.

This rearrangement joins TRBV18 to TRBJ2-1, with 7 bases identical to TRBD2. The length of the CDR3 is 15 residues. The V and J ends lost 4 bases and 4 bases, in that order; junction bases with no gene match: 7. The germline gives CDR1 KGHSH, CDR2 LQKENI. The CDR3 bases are TGTGCCAGCTCACGAATGGCGGGAGAATACAATGAGCAGTTCTTC. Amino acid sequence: CASSRMAGEYNEQFF.

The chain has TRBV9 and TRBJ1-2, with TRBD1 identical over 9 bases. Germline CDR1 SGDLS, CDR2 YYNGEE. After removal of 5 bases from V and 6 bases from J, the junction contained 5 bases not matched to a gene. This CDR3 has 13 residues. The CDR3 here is CASRRGTGNGYTF. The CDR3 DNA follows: TGTGCCAGCAGGCGCGGGACAGGGAATGGCTACACCTTC.

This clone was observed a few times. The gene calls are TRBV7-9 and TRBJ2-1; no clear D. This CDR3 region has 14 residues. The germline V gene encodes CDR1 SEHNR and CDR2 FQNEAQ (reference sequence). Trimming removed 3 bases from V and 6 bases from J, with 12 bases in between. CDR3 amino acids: CASSFQGGTNEQFF. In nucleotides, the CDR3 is TGTGCCAGCAGCTTTCAAGGCGGAACCAATGAGCAGTTCTTC.

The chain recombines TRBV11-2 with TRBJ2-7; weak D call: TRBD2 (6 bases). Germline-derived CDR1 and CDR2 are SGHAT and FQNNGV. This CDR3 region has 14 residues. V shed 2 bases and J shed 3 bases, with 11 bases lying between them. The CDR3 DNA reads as TGTGCCAGCAGCTTAACGGGAGAGCACTACGAGCAGTACTTC. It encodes CASSLTGEHYEQYF.

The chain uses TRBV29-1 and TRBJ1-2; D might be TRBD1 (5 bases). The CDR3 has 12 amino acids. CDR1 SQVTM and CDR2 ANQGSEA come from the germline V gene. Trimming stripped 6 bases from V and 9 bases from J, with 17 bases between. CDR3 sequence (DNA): TGCAGCGTGTCCGGGACCAGTACTAGCTACACCTTC. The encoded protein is CSVSGTSTSYTF.

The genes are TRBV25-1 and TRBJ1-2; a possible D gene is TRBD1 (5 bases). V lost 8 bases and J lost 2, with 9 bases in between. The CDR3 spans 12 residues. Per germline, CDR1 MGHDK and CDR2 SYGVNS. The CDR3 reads CASGDSNYGYTF. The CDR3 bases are TGTGCCAGCGGAGACAGCAACTATGGCTACACCTTC.

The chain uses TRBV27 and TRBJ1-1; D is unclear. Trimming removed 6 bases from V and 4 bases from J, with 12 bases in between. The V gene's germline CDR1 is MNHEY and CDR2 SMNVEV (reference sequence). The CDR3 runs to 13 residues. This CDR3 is CASRGISITEAFF. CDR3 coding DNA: TGTGCCAGCAGGGGGATTAGTATCACTGAAGCTTTCTTT.

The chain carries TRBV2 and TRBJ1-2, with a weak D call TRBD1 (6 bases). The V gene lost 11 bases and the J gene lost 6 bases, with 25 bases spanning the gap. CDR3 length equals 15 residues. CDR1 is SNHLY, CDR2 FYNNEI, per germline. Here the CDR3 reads CAGNNPPDSENGYTF. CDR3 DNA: TGTGCCGGCAATAACCCTCCGGACAGCGAGAATGGCTACACCTTC.

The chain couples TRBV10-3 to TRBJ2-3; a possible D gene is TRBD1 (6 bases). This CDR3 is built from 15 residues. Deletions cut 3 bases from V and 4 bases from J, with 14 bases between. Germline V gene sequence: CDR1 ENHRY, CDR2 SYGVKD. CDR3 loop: CAISEQDSRPDTQYF. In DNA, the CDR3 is TGTGCCATCAGTGAACAGGACAGTCGGCCAGATACGCAGTATTTT.

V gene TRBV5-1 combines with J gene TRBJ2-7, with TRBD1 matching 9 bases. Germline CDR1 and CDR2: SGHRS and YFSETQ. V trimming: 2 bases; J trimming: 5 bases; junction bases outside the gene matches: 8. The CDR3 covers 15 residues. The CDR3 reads CASSLEQGAIDEQYF. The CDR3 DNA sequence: TGCGCCAGCAGCTTAGAACAGGGGGCGATTGACGAGCAGTACTTC.

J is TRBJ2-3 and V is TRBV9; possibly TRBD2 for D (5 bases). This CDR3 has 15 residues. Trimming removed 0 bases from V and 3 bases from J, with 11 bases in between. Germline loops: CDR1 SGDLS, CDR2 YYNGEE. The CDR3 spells CASSVASRGTDTQYF. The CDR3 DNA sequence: TGTGCCAGCAGCGTAGCAAGTCGAGGGACAGATACGCAGTATTTT. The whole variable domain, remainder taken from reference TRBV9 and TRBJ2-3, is DSGVTQTPKHLITATGQRVTLRCSPRSGDLSVYWYQQSLDQGLQFLIQYYNGEERAKGNILERFSAQQFPDLHSELNLSSLELGDSALYFCASSVASRGTDTQYFGPGTRLTVL.